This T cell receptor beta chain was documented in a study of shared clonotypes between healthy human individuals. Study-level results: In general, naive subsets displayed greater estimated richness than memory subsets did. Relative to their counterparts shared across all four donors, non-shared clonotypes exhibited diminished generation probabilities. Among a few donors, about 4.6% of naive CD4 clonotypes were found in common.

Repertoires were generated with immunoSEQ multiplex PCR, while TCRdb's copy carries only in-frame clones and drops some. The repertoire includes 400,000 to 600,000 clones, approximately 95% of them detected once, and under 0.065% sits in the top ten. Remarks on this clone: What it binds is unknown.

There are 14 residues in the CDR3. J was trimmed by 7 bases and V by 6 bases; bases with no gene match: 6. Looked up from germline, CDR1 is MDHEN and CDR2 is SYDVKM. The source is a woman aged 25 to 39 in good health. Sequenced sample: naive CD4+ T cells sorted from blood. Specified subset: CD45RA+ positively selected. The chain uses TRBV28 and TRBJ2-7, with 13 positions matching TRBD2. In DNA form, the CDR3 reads TGTGCCAGCAGCCAAGAGGGACTAGCGGGGGAGCAGTACTTC. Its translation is CASSQEGLAGEQYF.